This T cell receptor beta chain was sequenced during a study of T-cell reconstitution after alpha-beta-depleted transplantation in children. Whole-study findings and limits: Once a year had passed after transplant, T-cell counts and diversity came mostly from newly produced T cells.

Trimming pared 5 bases from V and 0 bases from J, leaving 17 bases between. Per the germline V gene, CDR1 is MNHEY and CDR2 is SVGEGT. The CDR3 length is 16 residues. As it was prepared, the TCRbeta library received unique molecular identifiers. Using its own MiXCR run on the PCR reads, TCRdb lists one record per CDR3 protein. The table has about 610,000 distinct CDR3 sequences, more than 20% seen once; the top ten hold 30% to 45%. Regarding this clonotype: The antigen is unknown.

This TCR came from a boy under three years old with Wiskott-Aldrich syndrome, due to receive a stem cell transplant. The sequences come from PBMCs, collected before TCRalphabeta/CD19-depleted stem cell transplant. V gene TRBV6-2 or TRBV6-3 combines with J gene TRBJ2-7; tentatively, D is TRBD1 or TRBD2 (5 bases each). CDR3 amino acids: CASSASGTYVSYEQYF. The DNA for the CDR3 is TGTGCCAGCAGTGCCTCCGGGACGTACGTCTCCTACGAGCAGTACTTC.